The 11 T cell receptor beta chains reported below all come from one sample, sequenced in a study of response to subunit inactivated influenza vaccine. TCRdb reprocessed the RT-PCR reads with MiXCR, giving one entry per CDR3 protein. This table holds some 540,000 distinct CDR3 sequences, approximately 20% found once. These data were also filed under a second study, of T cells expressing NK-cell markers. That paper adds: The TCR beta cDNA came from 5'RACE template switching with UMIs.

The input for sequencing was CD4+ T cells sorted from PBMCs, taken 11 to 12 days after vaccination. The receptors originated from a man aged 45 to 65 who received an inactivated influenza vaccine.

This clonotype was observed a handful of times. CDR3 bases: TGTGCCAGCAGCTTCCCCCGGGGGATGGCGAAGGAGCAGTACTTC. Residues: CASSFPRGMAKEQYF. The chain has TRBV7-2 and TRBJ2-7; weak D call: TRBD2 (6 bases). Germline values: CDR1 SGHTA, CDR2 FQGNSA. The V and J ends lost 3 bases and 7 bases respectively, with 19 bases between them. The CDR3 consists of 15 residues.

This chain joins TRBV20-1 and TRBJ2-1, with D uncertain. Germline lookup yields CDR1 DFQATT and CDR2 SNEGSKA (reference sequence). CDR3 length: 13 residues. V lost 0 bases to trimming and J lost 8 bases, with 11 bases between them. CDR3 nucleotides: TGCAGTGCTAGAGATGTCAGTACGGATGAGCAGTTCTTC. It codes for CSARDVSTDEQFF.

This clonotype showed up just a few times. The J gene is TRBJ2-3, the V gene TRBV18, with D tentatively TRBD2 (5 bases). V lost 3 bases, J lost 14 bases, and 18 bases lay in between. This CDR3 contains 13 residues. The V gene's germline CDR1 is KGHSH and CDR2 LQKENI. CDR3 in amino acids: CASSPQDGLPGYF. The DNA of the CDR3 is TGTGCCAGCTCACCCCAGGACGGACTCCCTGGGTATTTT.

This clonotype was seen a handful of times. This rearrangement joins TRBV11-2 to TRBJ1-2; TRBD1 might be the D (5 bases). Trimming cost V 5 bases and J 4 bases, with 23 bases left between them. CDR1 and CDR2 from the germline V gene are SGHAT and FQNNGV. The CDR3 loop spans 17 amino acids. The CDR3: CASSHYSGTASSYGYTF. The CDR3 bases are TGTGCCAGCAGCCATTACTCCGGGACTGCCTCAAGCTATGGCTACACCTTC.

This clonotype was found a few times. The chain has TRBV7-2 and TRBJ2-7; TRBD2 aligns across 10 bases. The germline CDR1 and CDR2 sequences are SGHTA and FQGNSA. CDR3 length: 16 residues. J gave up 6 bases and V 5 bases, and 13 bases lay outside the gene matches. The CDR3 here is CASSPELTSGLSEQYF. CDR3 sequence (DNA): TGTGCCAGCAGCCCCGAGCTGACTAGCGGGTTGAGCGAGCAGTACTTC.

The V call is TRBV28, the J call TRBJ2-7; 7 positions match TRBD1. The CDR3 is 15 residues long. Per germline, CDR1 MDHEN and CDR2 SYDVKM. Unmatched junction bases numbered 6, after V lost 2 bases and J lost 2 bases. The CDR3, as DNA: TGTGCCAGCAGTTTAGACAGGGCATTGGCCTACGAGCAGTACTTC. Translation: CASSLDRALAYEQYF.

V is TRBV2 and J is TRBJ2-1; TRBD2 is a possible D gene (5 bases). From germline, CDR1 is SNHLY and CDR2 FYNNEI. V was trimmed by 3 bases and J by 9 bases, leaving 9 bases between them. This CDR3 comprises 12 residues. In DNA, the CDR3 is TGTGCCAGCAGTGATCTGAGGGTTGAGCAGTTCTTC. This translates into CASSDLRVEQFF.

CDR3 amino acids: CASSLGRFEGYTF. CDR3 DNA: TGTGCCAGCAGTTTAGGGCGGTTCGAGGGCTACACCTTC. The genes are TRBV12-3 or TRBV12-4 and TRBJ1-2; D gene ambiguous. The CDR3 consists of 13 residues. V shed 1 base and J shed 8 bases, with 11 bases lying between them.

This chain connects TRBV5-6 to TRBJ1-1; D is unresolved. The CDR3 has 14 amino acids. Trimming removed 4 bases at V and 6 bases at J, with 16 bases between. Germline lookup yields CDR1 SGHDT and CDR2 YYEEEE. CDR3 DNA sequence: TGTGCCAGCAGCCGTCGGGGTCGCGGACCTGAAGCTTTCTTT. Its protein is CASSRRGRGPEAFF.

This clonotype came up a few times. This chain connects TRBV20-1 to TRBJ2-3; D may be TRBD1 or TRBD2 (5 bases each). Germline CDR1 DFQATT, CDR2 SNEGSKA (reference sequence). The length of the CDR3 is 15 residues. Trimming removed 3 bases from V and 3 bases from J, with 16 bases in between. CDR3 coding DNA: TGCAGTGCTAGCCGGGACCTCGAAAAAACAGATACGCAGTATTTT. Protein product: CSASRDLEKTDTQYF.

This clonotype was observed a handful of times. V usage is TRBV20-1 and J usage is TRBJ1-2, with 7 bases matching TRBD1. The CDR3 extends over 15 amino acids. V was clipped by 3 bases and J by 2 bases; unmatched bases: 9. Germline assignment: CDR1 DFQATT and CDR2 SNEGSKA (reference sequence). CDR3: CSARENLQGNYGYTF. In DNA, the CDR3 is TGCAGTGCTAGGGAGAACTTACAGGGGAACTATGGCTACACCTTC.